The present TCR beta chain was sequenced within a study of cytomegalovirus exposure and HLA in healthy donors. The study, taken as a whole, reports: The study assumed roughly uniform donor sequencing depth for presence/absence analyses. Per published reports, the classifier diagnosed cytomegalovirus status with high specificity and sensitivity. Among donors in an Asian-associated ancestry cluster, a later analysis reportedly found fewer N-insertions than the roughly 610-donor mean. Cytomegalovirus-associated TCR beta chains were listed, numbering some 170.

This CDR3 is built from 16 residues. Germline CDR1 reads KGHSH; CDR2 reads LQKENI. Losses at the gene ends were 3 bases for V and 2 bases for J; bases not matched to a gene: 3. The PCR employed 60 Vbeta primers together with 13 Jbeta primers. Libraries were prepared by immunoSEQ multiplex PCR; TCRdb keeps only in-frame clonotypes and omits some of them. This table holds 150,000 to 200,000 clones, roughly 80% found once. As concerns this clone: What it binds is not known.

The origin of this receptor is a male donor in good health and CMV-seronegative. Sequencing input: PBMCs. The rearrangement links TRBV18 to TRBJ2-5; TRBD2 agrees at 13 bases. Here the CDR3 reads CASSPLLAGGQETQYF. CDR3 in DNA: TGTGCCAGCTCACCCCTACTAGCGGGAGGGCAAGAGACCCAGTACTTC.